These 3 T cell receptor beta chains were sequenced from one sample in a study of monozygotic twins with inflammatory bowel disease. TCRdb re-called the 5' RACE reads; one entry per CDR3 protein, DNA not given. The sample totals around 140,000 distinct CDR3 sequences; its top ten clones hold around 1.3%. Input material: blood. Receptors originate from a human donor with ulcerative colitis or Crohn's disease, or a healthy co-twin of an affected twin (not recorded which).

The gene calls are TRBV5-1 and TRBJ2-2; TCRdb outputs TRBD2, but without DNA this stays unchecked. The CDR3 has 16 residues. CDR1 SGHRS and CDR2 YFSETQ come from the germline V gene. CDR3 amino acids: CASSLNSRENTGELFF.

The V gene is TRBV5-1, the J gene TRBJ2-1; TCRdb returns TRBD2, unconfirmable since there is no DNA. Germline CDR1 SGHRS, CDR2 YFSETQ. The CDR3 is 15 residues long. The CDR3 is CASSLGDFINNEQFF.

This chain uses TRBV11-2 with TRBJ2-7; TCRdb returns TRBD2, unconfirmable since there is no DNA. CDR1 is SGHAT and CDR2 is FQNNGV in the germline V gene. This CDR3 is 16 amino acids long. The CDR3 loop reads CASSLDFRLGTYEQYF.